Below are 17 T cell receptor beta chains sequenced from a single sample in a study of human T cells and chemical hapten exposure. MiXCR, applied by TCRdb to the RACE reads, yields one record per CDR3 protein. The repertoire consists of around 120,000 distinct CDR3 sequences, with roughly 15% occurring once and the leading ten covering approximately 0.89%. Time point described: patch test 1, 2 weeks after DPC sensitization. Treatment here: therapeutic diphenylcyclopropenone sensitization with weekly scalp DPC. The sequences come from whole blood, collected in connection with sensitization to the hapten diphenylcyclopropenone (DPC). Receptor source: a young man with alopecia areata. Some clones in this sample may be carry-over from other donors' samples.

This clonotype was observed at least ten times. The junction differs from germline at one of its ends, possibly a read error. V and J are TRBV5-1 and TRBJ2-3; TRBD1 agrees at 7 bases. Per the germline V gene, CDR1 is SGHRS and CDR2 is YFSETQ. This CDR3 is built from 11 residues. CDR3 residues: CASSLSTGLNF. Here the CDR3 DNA reads TGCGCCAGCAGCTTGTCGACAGGGCTGAATTTT.

There are many counts of this clonotype. CDR3 DNA sequence: TGCAGTGCCGCTCGGGGCCTCACCGGGGAGCTGTTTTTT. This encodes CSAARGLTGELFF. V is TRBV20-1 and J is TRBJ2-2; D is perhaps TRBD1 or TRBD2 (5 bases each). The V gene's germline CDR1 is DFQATT and CDR2 SNEGSKA (reference sequence). Between the trimmed V and J ends, which lost 6 bases and 4 bases, there was a span of 12 bases. This CDR3 contains 13 residues.

This chain uses TRBV3-1 with TRBJ1-3; unclear D gene. Between the trimmed V and J ends, which lost 1 base and 4 bases, there was a span of 14 bases. Germline V lookup: CDR1 LGHDT, CDR2 YNNKEL (reference sequence). This CDR3 is built from 16 residues. CDR3 protein: CASSQVVLRTGNTIYF. The DNA for the CDR3 is TGTGCCAGCAGCCAAGTTGTCCTCCGGACCGGAAACACCATATATTTT. Looking up the rest from reference TRBV3-1 and TRBJ1-3 gives the full variable domain: DTAVSQTPKYLVTQMGNDKSIKCEQNLGHDTMYWYKQDSKKFLKIMFSYNNKELIINETVPNRFSPKSPDKAHLNLHINSLELGDSAVYFCASSQVVLRTGNTIYFGEGSWLTVV.

This clonotype was observed a few times. The rearrangement uses TRBV7-3 and TRBJ1-1; no clear D gene. The CDR3 is 14 residues long. V was clipped by 1 base and J by 0 bases, with 6 bases between them. In germline, CDR1 is SGHTA, CDR2 FQGTGA. CDR3 amino acids: CASSLNVMNTEAFF. Written as DNA, the CDR3 is TGTGCCAGCAGCTTAAACGTGATGAACACTGAAGCTTTCTTT.

This clonotype was counted ten times or more. The rearrangement joins TRBV29-1 to TRBJ1-2; 9 bases align to TRBD1. CDR1 SQVTM and CDR2 ANQGSEA come from the germline V gene. The CDR3 loop spans 15 amino acids. J lost 4 bases, V lost 6 bases, and 12 bases had no gene match. This CDR3 is CSVVYRGRGRYGYTF. The CDR3 DNA reads TGCAGCGTAGTTTACAGGGGGCGCGGACGCTATGGCTACACCTTC.

As to this clonotype: One end of the junction is discordant with germline, which a read error may explain. The chain is built from TRBV11-2 and TRBJ1-4; D not resolved. Looked up from germline, CDR1 is SGHAT and CDR2 is FQNNGV. The CDR3 is made up of 12 amino acids. The CDR3 bases are TGTGCCAGCAGCCCCCCGGGCGGGGAGGAGCTTTTT. This encodes CASSPPGGEELF. The full variable domain, rest sourced from reference TRBV11-2 and TRBJ1-4, is EAGVAQSPRYKIIEKRQSVAFWCNPISGHATLYWYQQILGQGPKLLIQFQNNGVVDDSQLPKDRFSAERLKGVDSTLKIQPAKLEDSAVYLCASSPPGGEELFGSGTQLSVL.

J is TRBJ2-7 and V is TRBV7-9, with TRBD1 identical over 9 bases. The CDR3 consists of 14 residues. V gave up 3 bases and J gave up 2 bases; unmatched junction bases: 2. CDR1 SEHNR and CDR2 FQNEAQ come from the germline V gene (reference sequence). DNA of the CDR3: TGTGCCAGCAGCTTTGGGACAGGGACCTACGAGCAGTACGTC. Its protein product is CASSFGTGTYEQYV.

This clonotype was counted at least ten times. This chain uses TRBV20-1 with TRBJ2-1, with a tentative D call TRBD1 (5 bases). The CDR3 is 11 residues long. V lost 5 bases, J lost 10 bases, and 12 bases lay in between. Per the germline V gene, CDR1 is DFQATT and CDR2 is SNEGSKA (reference sequence). The CDR3 DNA sequence: TGCAGTGCTCGTACAGGACACGAGCAGTTCTTC. Protein product: CSARTGHEQFF.

This clonotype occurred a few times. The rearrangement links TRBV11-2 to TRBJ2-2; 7 bases agree with TRBD1. Germline V lookup: CDR1 SGHAT, CDR2 FQNNGV. J was trimmed by 0 bases and V by 4 bases; bases with no gene match: 2. CDR3 length equals 15 residues. Here the CDR3 reads CASSSTGTNTGELFF. The DNA for the CDR3 is TGTGCCAGCAGCTCGACAGGGACGAACACCGGGGAGCTGTTTTTT. Full variable domain (remainder filled in from reference TRBV11-2 and TRBJ2-2): EAGVAQSPRYKIIEKRQSVAFWCNPISGHATLYWYQQILGQGPKLLIQFQNNGVVDDSQLPKDRFSAERLKGVDSTLKIQPAKLEDSAVYLCASSSTGTNTGELFFGEGSRLTVL.

This clonotype was found many times. The genes are TRBV19 and TRBJ1-5; D unclear. CDR3 size: 17 residues. The germline V gene encodes CDR1 LNHDA and CDR2 SQIVND (reference sequence). Trimming took off 0 bases at V and 6 bases at J, with 18 bases between the two ends. The CDR3 spells CASSIDPVRWLFQPQHF. The CDR3 bases are TGTGCCAGTAGTATAGATCCGGTTCGTTGGCTCTTTCAGCCCCAGCATTTT.

The V call is TRBV6-1, the J call TRBJ2-7, with D possibly matching TRBD2 (5 bases). The CDR3 runs 14 residues. Trimming left V 2 bases short and J 9 bases short, with 17 bases between. Germline CDR1 is MNHNS and CDR2 is SASEGT. This CDR3 reads CASSEPSEQRRQYF. The CDR3, as DNA: TGTGCCAGCAGTGAACCAAGTGAGCAGCGGAGGCAGTACTTC.

The V call is TRBV29-1, the J call TRBJ2-2; tentatively, D is TRBD2 (7 bases). Deletions cut 6 bases from V and 4 bases from J, with 15 bases between. The V gene's germline CDR1 is SQVTM and CDR2 ANQGSEA. This CDR3 spans 14 amino acids. Here the CDR3 DNA reads TGCAGCGTCATTGAGGGGGGGACCACCGGGGAGCTGTTTTTT. Its translation is CSVIEGGTTGELFF.

This clonotype has more than one count but fewer than ten. The rearrangement links TRBV6-2 or TRBV6-3 to TRBJ1-1, with TRBD1 as a possible D gene (5 bases). The CDR3 runs to 13 residues. Germline V CDR1 and CDR2: MNHEY, SVGEGT. The germline V and J ends were trimmed by 5 bases and 3 bases, with 10 bases remaining between them. CDR3 loop: CASSGTGYTEAFF. The CDR3 DNA reads TGTGCCAGCAGTGGAACAGGATACACTGAAGCTTTCTTT.

V gene TRBV6-5 combines with J gene TRBJ1-2, with D maybe TRBD1 (5 bases). Germline V gene sequence: CDR1 MNHEY, CDR2 SVGAGI. The CDR3 is 15 amino acids. V lost 0 bases and J 3 bases, leaving 11 bases between the germline ends. The CDR3 protein is CASSYSGESHYGYTF. The CDR3 DNA reads TGTGCCAGCAGTTACTCGGGGGAAAGCCACTATGGCTACACCTTC.

The chain recombines TRBV10-3 with TRBJ2-7; D not resolved. The germline gives CDR1 ENHRY, CDR2 SYGVKD. Trimming left V 5 bases short and J 3 bases short, with 8 bases between. The CDR3 sequence is 12 residues long. The CDR3 protein is CAISPGLYEQYF. CDR3 DNA: TGTGCCATCAGTCCGGGCCTCTACGAGCAGTACTTC.

This clonotype was recorded many times. The chain has TRBV18 and TRBJ2-7, with unresolved D. The germline gives CDR1 KGHSH, CDR2 LQKENI. V was cut by 3 bases and J by 5 bases, with 11 bases left in between. The CDR3 runs 13 residues. The CDR3 region is CASSPDPGDEQYV. CDR3 sequence (DNA): TGTGCCAGCTCACCGGACCCCGGCGACGAGCAGTACGTC.

This chain joins TRBV11-2 and TRBJ2-7; no firm D call. CDR1 and CDR2 (germline): SGHAT, FQNNGV. The CDR3 runs to 10 residues. The ends were cut back, 6 bases at V and 9 bases at J, with 9 bases in the middle. CDR3 DNA: TGTGCCAGCAGGCAGGTCGGGCAGTACGTC. Its translation: CASRQVGQYV.